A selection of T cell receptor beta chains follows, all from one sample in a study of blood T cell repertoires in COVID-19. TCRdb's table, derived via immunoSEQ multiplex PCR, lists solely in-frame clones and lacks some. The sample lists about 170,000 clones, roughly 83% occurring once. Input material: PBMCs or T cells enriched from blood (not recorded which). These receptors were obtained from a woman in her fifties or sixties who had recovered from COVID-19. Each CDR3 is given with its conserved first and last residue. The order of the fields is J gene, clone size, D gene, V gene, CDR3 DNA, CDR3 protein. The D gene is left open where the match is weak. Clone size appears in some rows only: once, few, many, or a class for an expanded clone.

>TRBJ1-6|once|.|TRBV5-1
TGCGCCAGCAGCCCTTGGGGGTCGCACAGGGATTCACCCCTCCACTTT
CASSPWGSHRDSPLHF
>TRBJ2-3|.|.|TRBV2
TGTGCCAGCAGTGAAATAGTGCGCTCGGATACGCAGTATTTT
CASSEIVRSDTQYF
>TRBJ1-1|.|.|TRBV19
TGTGCCAGCCACCGAGGACAGAGGACTGAAGCTTTCTTT
CASHRGQRTEAFF
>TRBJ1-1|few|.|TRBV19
TGTGCCAGTAGTATTAAGCCAGGGATGAACACTGAAGCTTTCTTT
CASSIKPGMNTEAFF
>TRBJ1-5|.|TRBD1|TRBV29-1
TGCAGCGTTGTACAGGGGGGCAATCAGCCCCAGCATTTT
CSVVQGGNQPQHF
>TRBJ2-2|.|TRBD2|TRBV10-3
TGTGCCATCAGTGACGTTGGGGGGGTCTTGAACACCGGGGAGCTGTTTTTT
CAISDVGGVLNTGELFF
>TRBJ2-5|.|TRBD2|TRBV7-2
TGTGCCAGCAGCTTGATATTAGCGGGAGTTGAGACCCAGTACTTC
CASSLILAGVETQYF
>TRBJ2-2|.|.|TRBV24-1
TGTGCCACCAGTGATCAACCCGGGACACTGTTTTTT
CATSDQPGTLFF
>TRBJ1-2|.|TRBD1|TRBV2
TGTGCCAGCAGTGACCCGCCGACAGGGACGCTCGGCTACACCTTC
CASSDPPTGTLGYTF
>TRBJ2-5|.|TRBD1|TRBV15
TGTGCCACCAGCAGAGGCAGGGGGACAGAGACCCAGTACTTC
CATSRGRGTETQYF
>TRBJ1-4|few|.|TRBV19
TGTGCCAGTAGGATGAATATGGGCAAACTGTTTTTT
CASRMNMGKLFF
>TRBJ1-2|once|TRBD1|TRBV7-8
TGTGCCAGCAGCCCCCCCACAGGGGGGAAACGCTACACCTTC
CASSPPTGGKRYTF
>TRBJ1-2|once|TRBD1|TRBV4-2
TGTGCCAGCAGCCAGGACAGGGGGCCCTCCTATGGCTACACCTTC
CASSQDRGPSYGYTF
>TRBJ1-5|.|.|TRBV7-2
TGTGCCAGCAGCTTAGATGGGCAGGGGTATCAGCCCCAGCATTTT
CASSLDGQGYQPQHF
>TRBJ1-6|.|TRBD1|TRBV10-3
TGTGCCATCAGGCCGGGACAGGGGAAATCACCCCTCCACTTT
CAIRPGQGKSPLHF
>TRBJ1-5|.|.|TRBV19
TGTGCCAGTAGTATAGATTCGGGGTTCAATCAGCCCCAGCATTTT
CASSIDSGFNQPQHF
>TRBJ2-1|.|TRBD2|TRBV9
TGTGCCAGCAGCGAATCTAGCGGGAGGTACAATGAGCAGTTCTTC
CASSESSGRYNEQFF
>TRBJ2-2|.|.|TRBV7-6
TGTGCCAGCAGCTTAGTTTTGGGGGCGCGCAGGGAGCTGTTTTTT
CASSLVLGARRELFF
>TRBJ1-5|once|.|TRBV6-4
TGTGCCAGCAGCGCCGGGGGGGGAATTCAGCATTTT
CASSAGGGIQHF
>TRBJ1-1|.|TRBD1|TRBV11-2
TGTGCCAGCAGCCAAGGACAGGGGACGAACACTGAAGCTTTCTTT
CASSQGQGTNTEAFF
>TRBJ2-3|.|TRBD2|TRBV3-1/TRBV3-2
TGTGCCAGCAGCCAAGACTGGACTAGCAGTACTAGCACAGATACGCAGTATTTT
CASSQDWTSSTSTDTQYF
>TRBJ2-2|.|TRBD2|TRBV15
TGTGCCACCAGCAGAGTCGGGGGGGCCGGCACCGGGGAGCTGTTTTTT
CATSRVGGAGTGELFF
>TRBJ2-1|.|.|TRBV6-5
TGTGCCAGCAGTAGGGGTATCGCCTACAATGAGCAGTTCTTC
CASSRGIAYNEQFF
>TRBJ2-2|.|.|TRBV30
TGTGCCTGGGGCGGACTCTACTTCACCGGGGAGCTGTTTTTT
CAWGGLYFTGELFF
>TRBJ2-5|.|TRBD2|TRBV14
TGTGCCAGCAGGGCCTCGGGGGGGCAAGAGACCCAGTACTTC
CASRASGGQETQYF
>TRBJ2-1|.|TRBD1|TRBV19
TGTGCCAGTGCGTTTGGGACAGTATACAATGAGCAGTTCTTC
CASAFGTVYNEQFF
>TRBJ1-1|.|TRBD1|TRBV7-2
TGTGCCAGCAGGCACAGGGGGCTCACTGAAGCTTTCTTT
CASRHRGLTEAFF
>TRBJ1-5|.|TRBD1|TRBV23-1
TGCGCCAGCAGTCAATCCCCCTTACCCACAGGGGAAAACCATCAGCCCCAGCATTTT
CASSQSPLPTGENHQPQHF
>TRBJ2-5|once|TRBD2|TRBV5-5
TGTGCCAGCAGCTTGGGAAAGCGGGGGGCATCCCAAGAGACCCAGTACTTC
CASSLGKRGASQETQYF
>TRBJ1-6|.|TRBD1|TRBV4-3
TGCGCCAGCAGCCAAGTTGACAGGGATAATTCACCCCTCCACTTT
CASSQVDRDNSPLHF
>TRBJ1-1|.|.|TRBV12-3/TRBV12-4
TGTGCCAGCAGCTATCTGTATACTGAAGCTTTCTTT
CASSYLYTEAFF
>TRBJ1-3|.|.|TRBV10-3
TGTGCCATCAGTGAGTTAAGCTTTAAGGGCGGGAAAAACACCATATATTTT
CAISELSFKGGKNTIYF
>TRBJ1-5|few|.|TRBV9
TGTGCCAGCAGCGTAGAGGGGTATCAGCCCCAGCATTTT
CASSVEGYQPQHF
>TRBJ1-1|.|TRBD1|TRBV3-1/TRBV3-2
TGTGCCAGCAGCCAGGCTGGACAGGGGGCTATTGGAGCTTTCTTT
CASSQAGQGAIGAFF
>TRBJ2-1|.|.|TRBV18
TGTGCCAGCTCGCCTCTAGCGCCACACCGCTACAATGAGCAGTTCTTC
CASSPLAPHRYNEQFF
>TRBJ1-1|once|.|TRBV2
TGTGCCTCCGACTCGGGGAAGGGGGACACTGAAGCTTTCTTT
CASDSGKGDTEAFF
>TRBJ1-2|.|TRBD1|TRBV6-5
TGTGCCAGCAGTAGAGGGACAGGGTGGCATGGCTACACCTTC
CASSRGTGWHGYTF
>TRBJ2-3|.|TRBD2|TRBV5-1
TGCGCCAGCCGAACAGCTAGCGGGGGTACAGATACGCAGTATTTT
CASRTASGGTDTQYF
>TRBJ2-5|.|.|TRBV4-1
TGCGCCAGCAGCCAAGGTGGGCCAAGAGAGACCCAGTACTTC
CASSQGGPRETQYF
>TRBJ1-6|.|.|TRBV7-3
TGTGCCAGCAGCTTTAATAATTCACCCCTCCACTTT
CASSFNNSPLHF
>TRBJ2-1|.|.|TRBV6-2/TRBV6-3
TGTGCCAGCAGTCGAGTATCCTACAATGAGCAGTTCTTC
CASSRVSYNEQFF
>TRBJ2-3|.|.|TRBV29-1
TGCAGCGTCGAGACAACCCGGACTGTTTCTCCAGATACGCAGTATTTT
CSVETTRTVSPDTQYF
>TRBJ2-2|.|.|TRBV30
TGTGCCTGGAGTGTACGGTGGACCGGGGAGCTGTTTTTT
CAWSVRWTGELFF
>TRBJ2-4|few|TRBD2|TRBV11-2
TGTGCCAGCAGCTCCCTCAGGGAGGGCATTCAGTACTTC
CASSSLREGIQYF
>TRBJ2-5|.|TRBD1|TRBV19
TGTGCCAGTAGTATATCCGGGCAGGGGGTGGAGACCCAGTACTTC
CASSISGQGVETQYF
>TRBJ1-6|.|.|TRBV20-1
TGCAGTGCTAGGCCGAGGGTTCCCCTCCACTTT
CSARPRVPLHF
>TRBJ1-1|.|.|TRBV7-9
TGTGCCAGCAGCTCCAGGGCGAACACTGAAGCTTTCTTT
CASSSRANTEAFF
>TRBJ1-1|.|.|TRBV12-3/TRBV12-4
TGTGCCAGCAGTCTGACAGCGAACACTGAAGCTTTCTTT
CASSLTANTEAFF
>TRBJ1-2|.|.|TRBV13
TGTGCCAGCAGCTTAGGACAGTCGAACTATGGCTACACCTTC
CASSLGQSNYGYTF
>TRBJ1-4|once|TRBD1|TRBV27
TGTGCCAGCACTGGGGACAGGGGGCTAGAAAAACTGTTTTTT
CASTGDRGLEKLFF
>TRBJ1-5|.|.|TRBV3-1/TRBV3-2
TGTGCCAGCAGGGGGCCGCTCAATAGCAATCAGCCCCAGCATTTT
CASRGPLNSNQPQHF
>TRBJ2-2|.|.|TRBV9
TGTGCCAGCAGCGTAGGGCTAGATGGCGGGGAGCTGTTTTTT
CASSVGLDGGELFF
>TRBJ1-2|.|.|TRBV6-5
TGTGCCAGCAGTCCCCAGGACTTTCTCTATGGCTACACCTTC
CASSPQDFLYGYTF
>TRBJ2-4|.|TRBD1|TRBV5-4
TGTGCCAGCAGCTTGGGACAGGGCCTAAACATTCAGTACTTC
CASSLGQGLNIQYF
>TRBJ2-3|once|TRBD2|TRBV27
TGTGCCAGCAACCTCCTAGCGGGGCGCACAGATACGCAGTATTTT
CASNLLAGRTDTQYF
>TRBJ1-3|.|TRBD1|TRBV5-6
TGTGCCAGCAGCCGCCCGGGACAGGGCTCCTCTGGAAACACCATATATTTT
CASSRPGQGSSGNTIYF
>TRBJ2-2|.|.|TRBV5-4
TGTGCCAGCAGCCCCTTACAGGGTAAAAGGGCCGGGGAGCTGTTTTTT
CASSPLQGKRAGELFF
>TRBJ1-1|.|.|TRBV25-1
TGTGCCAGCAGTGCAGCGTCAGTGAGCACTGAAGCTTTCTTT
CASSAASVSTEAFF
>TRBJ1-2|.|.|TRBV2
TGTGCCAGACCACAGGGCATAGGCTACACCTTC
CARPQGIGYTF